This T cell receptor (beta chain) is drawn from a study of cytomegalovirus exposure and HLA in healthy donors. The PCR was carried out with 60 Vbeta primers and 13 Jbeta primers. Sequencing used immunoSEQ multiplex PCR; TCRdb keeps in-frame clones, though not all of them. The table shows over 55,000 clones, with about four fifths occurring only once. CDR1 and CDR2 (germline): SGHTA, FQGNSA. This CDR3 is 16 amino acids long. The V and J ends lost 1 base and 4 bases respectively, with 11 bases between them. The sequenced sample consisted of PBMCs. This sequence originates from a man in his forties or fifties in good health and CMV-seronegative. The gene calls are TRBV7-2 and TRBJ1-6, with D tentatively TRBD1 (6 bases). DNA for the CDR3: TGTGCCAGCAGCTTAGGGACAGATGTTTATAATTCACCCCTCCACTTT. This codes for CASSLGTDVYNSPLHF. The whole variable domain, remainder taken from reference TRBV7-2 and TRBJ1-6, is GAGVSQSPSNKVTEKGKDVELRCDPISGHTALYWYRQSLGQGLEFLIYFQGNSAPDKSGLPSDRFSAERTGGSVSTLTIQRTQQEDSAVYLCASSLGTDVYNSPLHFGNGTRLTVT.